The next 6 T cell receptor beta chains were all read from a single sample in a study of early T cells in non-severe SARS-CoV-2 infection. TCRdb ran MiXCR on the 5' RACE reads and lists one entry per CDR3 protein. The sample carries about 67,000 distinct CDR3 sequences, over 8% recorded once. The sequenced sample was whole blood, obtained at baseline. Receptor source: an adult who was a healthcare worker with PCR-confirmed SARS-CoV-2 infection or an uninfected control (not recorded which).

This rearrangement joins TRBV28 to TRBJ2-1; no definite D call. Per germline, CDR1 MDHEN and CDR2 SYDVKM. Trimming pared 2 bases from V and 7 bases from J, leaving 6 bases between. There are 12 residues in the CDR3. CDR3 in amino acids: CASSLLRNEQFF. The DNA for the CDR3 is TGTGCCAGCAGTTTACTCCGGAATGAGCAGTTCTTC. Drawing the rest from reference TRBV28 and TRBJ2-1, the complete variable domain is DVKVTQSSRYLVKRTGEKVFLECVQDMDHENMFWYRQDPGLGLRLIYFSYDVKMKEKGDIPEGYSVSREKKERFSLILESASTNQTSMYLCASSLLRNEQFFGPGTRLTVL.

The sample holds a few counts of this clonotype. The gene calls are TRBV7-2 and TRBJ2-5; no reliable D call. Germline-derived CDR1 and CDR2 are SGHTA and FQGNSA. This CDR3 contains 16 residues. V lost 1 base, J lost 5 bases, and 17 bases lay in between. CDR3: CASSLEVVWARETQYF. The CDR3 DNA reads TGTGCCAGCAGCTTAGAGGTAGTCTGGGCCCGGGAGACCCAGTACTTC.

This clonotype was seen ten or more times. The rearrangement joins TRBV28 to TRBJ2-1; D is possibly TRBD1 or TRBD2 (6 bases each). Trimming cost V 5 bases and J 2 bases, with 13 bases left between them. CDR1 and CDR2 (germline): MDHEN, SYDVKM. CDR3 length: 15 amino acids. The CDR3 DNA follows: TGTGCCAGCAGTCCGGCCGGGGGCGCCTACAATGAGCAGTTCTTC. Encoded protein: CASSPAGGAYNEQFF.

The table lists this clonotype with many counts. V and J are TRBV28 and TRBJ2-7; no definite D call. The CDR3 has 11 amino acids. V was clipped by 4 bases and J by 10 bases, with 11 bases between them. CDR1 is MDHEN and CDR2 is SYDVKM in the germline V gene. The CDR3 is CASSSGRPQYF. Written as DNA, the CDR3 is TGTGCCAGCAGTTCTGGGCGTCCCCAGTACTTC.

This clonotype came up a few times. The chain recombines TRBV7-9 with TRBJ1-6; 9 positions agree with TRBD1. The CDR3 is 21 amino acids. J was trimmed by 0 bases and V by 4 bases; bases with no gene match: 16. Germline V gene sequence: CDR1 SEHNR, CDR2 FQNEAQ (reference sequence). The CDR3 loop is CASSYPPTGGQGFSYNSPLHF. CDR3 bases: TGTGCCAGCAGCTACCCCCCCACGGGAGGACAGGGGTTCTCCTATAATTCACCCCTCCACTTT. The variable domain in full, completed from reference TRBV7-9 and TRBJ1-6, reads DTGVSQNPRHKITKRGQNVTFRCDPISEHNRLYWYRQTLGQGPEFLTYFQNEAQLEKSRLLSDRFSAERPKGSFSTLEIQRTEQGDSAMYLCASSYPPTGGQGFSYNSPLHFGNGTRLTVT.

In this sample, this clonotype turned up a few times. This chain joins TRBV7-8 and TRBJ1-6; no clear D gene. The CDR3 contains 14 residues. CDR1 SGHVS and CDR2 FQNEAQ come from the germline V gene. Trimming shortened V by 1 base and J by 12 bases, and 13 bases separated the two germline ends. The CDR3 reads CASSLDERGEPLHF. As DNA, the CDR3 is TGTGCCAGCAGCTTAGACGAACGCGGGGAACCCCTCCACTTT.